The entry below describes one TCR beta chain. Construction of the TCRbeta library involved unique molecular identifiers. MiXCR was run by TCRdb on the PCR reads, yielding one entry per CDR3 protein. This sample has about 610,000 distinct CDR3 sequences, with roughly a tenth found just once. This entry belongs to a study of T-cell reconstitution after alpha-beta-depleted transplantation in children. With 5 bases removed from V and 0 bases from J, the gap between germline ends came to 7 bases. Looked up from germline, CDR1 is SQVTM and CDR2 is ANQGSEA. CDR3 length equals 12 residues. The chain has TRBV29-1 and TRBJ1-1; D ambiguous. The source was PBMCs from the stem cell graft donor, collected from the stem cell graft. This clonotype originated in a human donor who donated a stem cell graft to a child with acute myeloid leukemia. Written as DNA, the CDR3 is TGCAGCGTTCTCACCGTGAACACTGAAGCTTTCTTT. It yields the protein CSVLTVNTEAFF.